A single sample is the source of the 20 T cell receptor beta chains below, sequenced in a study of T-cell reconstitution after alpha-beta-depleted transplantation in children. Preparing the TCRbeta library involved the use of unique molecular identifiers. TCRdb used MiXCR to reprocess the PCR reads, holding one entry per CDR3 protein. The sample holds about 540,000 distinct CDR3 sequences; approximately 16% are singletons and the top ten take more than 2.5%. The input for sequencing was PBMCs from the stem cell graft donor, taken from the stem cell graft. These receptors were taken from a human donor who donated a stem cell graft to a child with acute lymphoblastic leukemia.

This clonotype appeared a few times. The chain joins TRBV29-1 to TRBJ2-1, with TRBD2 matching over 13 bases. This CDR3 is built from 15 residues. Germline CDR1 SQVTM, CDR2 ANQGSEA. V lost 7 bases, J lost 5 bases, and 8 bases stayed unmatched. This CDR3 is CSALRLAGGNNEQFF. DNA for the CDR3: TGCAGCGCCTTAAGACTAGCGGGAGGAAACAATGAGCAGTTCTTC.

The chain couples TRBV27 to TRBJ1-2; D perhaps matches TRBD1 (6 bases). The CDR3 loop spans 15 amino acids. Germline CDR1 is MNHEY and CDR2 is SMNVEV (reference sequence). With 9 bases removed from V and 1 base from J, the gap between germline ends came to 18 bases. CDR3 sequence reads: CASSVRGSLNYGYTF. The CDR3 DNA is TGTGCCAGTTCTGTCAGGGGTTCCCTTAACTATGGCTACACCTTC.

The chain joins TRBV18 to TRBJ1-5; 7 bases fit TRBD1. V was clipped by 6 bases and J by 8 bases; unmatched bases: 7. This CDR3 is 13 amino acids long. Per germline, CDR1 KGHSH and CDR2 LQKENI. The CDR3 is CASSSQGGEPQHF. As DNA, the CDR3 is TGTGCCAGCTCCTCTCAGGGGGGAGAGCCCCAGCATTTT. The whole variable domain, remainder taken from reference TRBV18 and TRBJ1-5, is NAGVMQNPRHLVRRRGQEARLRCSPMKGHSHVYWYRQLPEEGLKFMVYLQKENIIDESGMPKERFSAEFPKEGPSILRIQQVVRGDSAAYFCASSSQGGEPQHFGDGTRLSIL.

The V and J genes are TRBV11-2 and TRBJ2-2, with 16 bases fitting TRBD2. The CDR3 has 19 residues. V shed 5 bases and J 8 bases; nucleotides not matched to a gene: 14. Per germline, CDR1 SGHAT and CDR2 FQNNGV. CDR3 loop: CASSPGLAGGPEHQGELFF. The CDR3 coding sequence is TGTGCCAGCAGCCCGGGACTAGCGGGAGGGCCTGAACACCAAGGGGAGCTGTTTTTT.

The chain couples TRBV20-1 to TRBJ2-7; 8 bases line up with TRBD2. The junction had 11 bases not matched to a gene; V was cut back by 4 bases and J by 3 bases. CDR3 length equals 15 residues. Per the germline V gene, CDR1 is DFQATT and CDR2 is SNEGSKA (reference sequence). The CDR3 reads CSAIRPEREHYEQYF. CDR3 bases: TGCAGTGCTATCCGCCCGGAGCGGGAGCACTACGAGCAGTACTTC.

This rearrangement joins TRBV3-1 to TRBJ1-1; 7 bases match TRBD1. The CDR3 covers 18 residues. V lost 6 bases, J lost 3 bases, and 19 bases stayed unmatched. In germline, CDR1 is LGHDT, CDR2 YNNKEL (reference sequence). CDR3 bases: TGTGCCAGCAGAGGTACGGGACAGCCTCCGATAAGGTACACTGAAGCTTTCTTT. Translated: CASRGTGQPPIRYTEAFF.

The sample holds many counts of this clonotype. This sequence joins TRBV11-2 and TRBJ2-5; D is unresolved. The CDR3 runs 14 residues. The V end was cut by 3 bases, the J end by 2 bases, with 10 bases between. Germline loops: CDR1 SGHAT, CDR2 FQNNGV. Here the CDR3 DNA reads TGTGCCAGCAGCTTCGTCTCTAAACAAGAGACCCAGTACTTC. Translation: CASSFVSKQETQYF.

A few counts support this clonotype. J is TRBJ2-7 and V is TRBV15; 8 bases are shared with TRBD1. The CDR3 covers 13 residues. V trimming: 6 bases; J trimming: 0 bases; junction bases outside the gene matches: 1. Germline V gene lookup returns CDR1 LNHNV and CDR2 YYDKDF (reference sequence). CDR3 region: CATRTGGSYEQYF. The CDR3 coding sequence is TGTGCCACCAGAACAGGGGGCTCCTACGAGCAGTACTTC.

The chain uses TRBV5-6 and TRBJ2-3; possibly TRBD2 for D (5 bases). V lost 4 bases, J lost 6 bases, and 12 bases lay in between. The germline CDR1 and CDR2 sequences are SGHDT and YYEEEE. The CDR3 consists of 13 residues. The CDR3: CASSPDYLDTQYF. DNA for the CDR3: TGTGCCAGCAGCCCTGACTATTTGGATACGCAGTATTTT.

This clonotype was seen more than once but under ten times. In DNA, the CDR3 is TGCGCCAGCAGTACGGGCAATAGCAATCAGCCCCAGCATTTT. It is translated as CASSTGNSNQPQHF. This chain joins TRBV5-1 and TRBJ1-5; D is uncertain. CDR1 is SGHRS, CDR2 YFSETQ, per germline. The CDR3 length is 14 residues. Trimming shortened V by 5 bases and J by 0 bases, and 9 bases separated the two germline ends.

There are a few counts of this clonotype. V is TRBV9 and J is TRBJ2-2, with 8 bases identical to TRBD1. CDR3 length: 16 residues. Germline lookup yields CDR1 SGDLS and CDR2 YYNGEE. The junction had 12 bases not matched to a gene; V was cut back by 7 bases and J by 4 bases. Here the CDR3 reads CASGDRPGPSTGELFF. Here the CDR3 DNA reads TGTGCCAGCGGGGACAGGCCCGGGCCCAGCACCGGGGAGCTGTTTTTT.

This rearrangement joins TRBV27 to TRBJ2-7; 9 positions agree with TRBD1. Germline CDR1 is MNHEY and CDR2 is SMNVEV (reference sequence). The CDR3 is 16 amino acids. V gave up 5 bases and J gave up 2 bases; unmatched junction bases: 10. The chain's CDR3 is CASSVAGTGTAYEQYF. The CDR3 DNA reads as TGTGCCAGCAGTGTAGCCGGGACAGGGACGGCCTACGAGCAGTACTTC.

Here the CDR3 reads CASSYPGLAGGIGNEQFF. The CDR3 DNA follows: TGTGCCAGCAGCTATCCGGGACTAGCGGGAGGGATAGGGAATGAGCAGTTCTTC. The genes are TRBV3-1 and TRBJ2-1, with TRBD2 matching 16 bases. The V segment lost 5 bases and the J segment 7 bases; nucleotides outside the gene matches: 11. This CDR3 comprises 18 residues. Germline lookup yields CDR1 LGHDT and CDR2 YNNKEL (reference sequence).

J is TRBJ2-2 and V is TRBV11-2, with 8 bases lining up with TRBD2. CDR3 length: 15 amino acids. J lost 3 bases, V lost 3 bases, and 3 bases had no gene match. Germline V CDR1 and CDR2: SGHAT, FQNNGV. The CDR3 DNA follows: TGTGCCAGCAGCTTCACTAGCGGACACACCGGGGAGCTGTTTTTT. This gives the protein CASSFTSGHTGELFF.

This sequence joins TRBV12-3 or TRBV12-4 and TRBJ2-1; tentatively, D is TRBD1 or TRBD2 (5 bases each). V lost 6 bases and J 14 bases, leaving 14 bases between the germline ends. The CDR3 length is 11 residues. The CDR3 DNA sequence: TGTGCCAGCAGCCCAAGGGACGATAAGTTCTTC. It is translated as CASSPRDDKFF.

This rearrangement joins TRBV11-2 to TRBJ2-5; 7 bases match TRBD1. The V and J ends lost 6 bases and 4 bases, in that order; junction bases with no gene match: 5. Germline CDR1 and CDR2: SGHAT and FQNNGV. The CDR3 covers 13 residues. The CDR3 region is CASRRDSAETQYF. The CDR3 DNA sequence: TGTGCCAGCAGGAGGGACAGTGCAGAGACCCAGTACTTC.

The chain has TRBV12-5 and TRBJ2-1; 13 bases agree with TRBD2. The CDR3 is 20 residues long. The V and J ends lost 1 base and 5 bases, in that order; junction bases with no gene match: 14. From germline, CDR1 is LGHNT and CDR2 FRNRAP. CDR3 residues: CASGLADPGLAGWPDNEQFF. In nucleotides, the CDR3 is TGTGCTAGTGGTTTGGCAGATCCGGGACTAGCGGGATGGCCCGACAATGAGCAGTTCTTC.

This clonotype was seen a few times. The chain uses TRBV5-1 and TRBJ2-7; D possibly corresponds to TRBD2 (5 bases). The CDR3 has 14 residues. Trimming removed 4 bases from V and 2 bases from J, with 13 bases in between. Germline assignment: CDR1 SGHRS and CDR2 YFSETQ. The CDR3 is CASSGESSAYEQYF. In DNA form, the CDR3 reads TGCGCCAGCAGCGGGGAGTCCTCGGCCTACGAGCAGTACTTC.

Here the CDR3 reads CATSQERRLSGANVLTF. DNA for the CDR3: TGTGCCACCTCCCAAGAGAGGCGCCTCTCTGGGGCCAACGTCCTGACTTTC. This chain joins TRBV3-1 and TRBJ2-6; no clear D gene. V was trimmed by 10 bases and J by 0 bases, leaving 19 bases between them. CDR3 length: 17 residues. The germline CDR1 and CDR2 sequences are LGHDT and YNNKEL (reference sequence).

In this sample, this clonotype turned up a few times. The rearrangement joins TRBV20-1 to TRBJ2-7; weak D call: TRBD1 (7 bases). The CDR3 contains 12 residues. Deletions cut 5 bases from V and 4 bases from J, with 12 bases between. Germline lookup yields CDR1 DFQATT and CDR2 SNEGSKA (reference sequence). CDR3 coding DNA: TGCAGTGCTTCCTCAGGGGGGTACGAGCAGTACTTC. It encodes CSASSGGYEQYF.